This T cell receptor beta chain is from a study of T cell responses to AZD1222 COVID-19 vaccine. Study details: Combined were second doses at about 4 or about 12 weeks. Study-level findings and limits: Spike-specific TCR depth and breadth grew after two AZD1222 doses.

Data came from immunoSEQ multiplex PCR; TCRdb stores just in-frame clones and leaves some out. Among about 99,000 clones listed, roughly nine tenths were seen once. Notes on this clone: Its antigen is as yet unknown.

Germline V gives CDR1 LGHNA, CDR2 YSLEER. V gave up 1 base and J gave up 2 bases; unmatched junction bases: 6. The CDR3 totals 17 residues. The specimen was peripheral blood, collected on day 0 of AZD1222 vaccination. The TCR comes from an adult in good health. The chain uses TRBV4-3 and TRBJ1-3; 9 bases match TRBD1. CDR3 protein: CASSQGPGTGTGNTIYF. In DNA form, the CDR3 reads TGCGCCAGCAGCCAAGGGCCTGGGACAGGGACTGGAAACACCATATATTTT.